This TCR beta chain comes out of a study of T cells in localized non-small cell lung cancer (dated by TCRdb to 2020 to 2022). Concerning the study at large: The study examined T cell repertoires in hundreds of patients with early-stage NSCLC and compared tumors with uninvolved tumor-adjacent lungs. The cohort was made up of under 250 treatment-naive NSCLC patients whose localized lung tumors had been resected. A mean age of 66.3 years was recorded for the NSCLC patients, of whom around 140 were male and 95 to 110 were female. The investigation overall reported the following: Uninvolved tumor-adjacent lung showed the highest T cell clonality, higher than tumor, which suggests more focused antigenic responses in the adjacent lung. Higher T cell density in blood was associated with longer overall survival, whereas higher clonality in adjacent lung was associated with shorter survival. Since the design was exploratory, TCR variables were selected using unadjusted p-values with no false-discovery rate correction. Because multi-region tumor sequencing was not performed, intratumor heterogeneity could not be ruled out. A median of approximately 50 of the top 100 tumor clones turned up in the paired uninvolved adjacent lung, and about 28 of those clones also ranked among the top 100 of that same adjacent lung.

At diagnosis, tumor, uninvolved tumor-adjacent lung and peripheral blood were collected and then preserved as a mix of FFPE and fresh-frozen material. For TCR repertoire profiling, blood samples were analyzed as peripheral blood mononuclear cells. CDR1 and CDR2, looked up from the germline V gene, are MGHRA and YSYEKL. From its cysteine to its phenylalanine, the CDR3 spans 15 amino acids. The sequence is cut down to CDR3 DNA, 45 bases in frame from base 1. V and J lose 1 base and 0 bases, and a span of 9 bases separates them. The immunoSEQ Assay was used to sequence TCR beta CDR3 regions from DNA. Per the authors' processing: To compute T cell density, TCR beta template counts were normalized to usable DNA, which was estimated by amplifying housekeeping genes. The preseqR package was used to estimate richness by extrapolating to 400,000 templates for PBMC samples and to 120,000 templates for tissue samples. Clonality was defined as one minus Pielou's evenness. Tissue-enriched TCRs were identified through differential abundance testing performed on productive amino-acid clonotypes, with a minimum total count of 5 and an alpha of 0.1. The Jaccard Index and the Morisita Overlap Index were used to quantify repertoire overlap between compartments. GLIPH grouped TCR beta CDR3s together with public tetramer-defined viral CDR3s, and a viral motif had to include at least three viral sequences and also show V-gene enrichment. This is the immuneACCESS table as TCRdb keeps it, with only in-frame sequences that have V and J called. A part of the clones is gone; compared with another copy, unresolved V genes explain less than half, and the rest is unexplained. That table furnishes V, J and clone size, whereas the DNA furnished D and trimming. This sample holds around 55,000 clones; around 84% were observed only once. The ten largest clones capture about 16% of the sample.

A note on this clone: Its recognized antigen is unknown. Within one base of it there is no much larger clone, and no base qualities were kept.

The TCR was taken from a female donor with stage II lung adenocarcinoma. Here the sequenced sample was PBMCs, taken before any cancer treatment. The rearrangement joined TRBV4-1 to TRBJ1-1, with no reliable assignment of the D segment. The encoded CDR3 is CASSQVLILNTEAFF. The DNA sequence follows: TGCGCCAGCAGCCAAGTACTGATTCTGAACACTGAAGCTTTCTTT.